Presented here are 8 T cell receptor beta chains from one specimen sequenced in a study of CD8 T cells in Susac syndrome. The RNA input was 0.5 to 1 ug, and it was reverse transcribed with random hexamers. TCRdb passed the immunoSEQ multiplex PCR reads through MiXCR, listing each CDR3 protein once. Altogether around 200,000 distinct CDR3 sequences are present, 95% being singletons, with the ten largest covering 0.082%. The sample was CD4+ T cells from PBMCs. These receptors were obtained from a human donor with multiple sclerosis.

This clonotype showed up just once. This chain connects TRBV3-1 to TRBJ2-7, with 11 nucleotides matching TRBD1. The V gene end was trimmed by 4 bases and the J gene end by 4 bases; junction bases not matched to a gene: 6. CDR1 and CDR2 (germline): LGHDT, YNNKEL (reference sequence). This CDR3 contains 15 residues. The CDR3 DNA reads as TGTGCCAGCAGCCCACGGACAGGGGGCGCGTACGAGCAGTACTTC. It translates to CASSPRTGGAYEQYF.

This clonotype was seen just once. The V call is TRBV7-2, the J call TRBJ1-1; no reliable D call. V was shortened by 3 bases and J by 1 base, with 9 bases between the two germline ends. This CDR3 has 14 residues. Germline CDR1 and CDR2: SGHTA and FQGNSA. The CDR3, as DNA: TGTGCCAGCAGCTTCGGTGTCCCGAACACTGAAGCTTTCTTT. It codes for CASSFGVPNTEAFF.

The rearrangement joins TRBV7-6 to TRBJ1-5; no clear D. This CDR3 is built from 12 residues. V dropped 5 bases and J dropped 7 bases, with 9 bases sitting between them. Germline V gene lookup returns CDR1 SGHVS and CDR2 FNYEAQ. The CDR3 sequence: CASSPMGQPQHF. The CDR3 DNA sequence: TGTGCCAGCAGCCCAATGGGGCAGCCCCAGCATTTT.

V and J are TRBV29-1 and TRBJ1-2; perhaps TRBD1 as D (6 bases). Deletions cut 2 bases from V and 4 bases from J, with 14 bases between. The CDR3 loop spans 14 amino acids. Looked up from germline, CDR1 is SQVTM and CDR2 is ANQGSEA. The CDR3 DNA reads TGCAGCGTTGAAAGTCAAGGAGGGGGCTATGGCTACACCTTC. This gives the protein CSVESQGGGYGYTF.

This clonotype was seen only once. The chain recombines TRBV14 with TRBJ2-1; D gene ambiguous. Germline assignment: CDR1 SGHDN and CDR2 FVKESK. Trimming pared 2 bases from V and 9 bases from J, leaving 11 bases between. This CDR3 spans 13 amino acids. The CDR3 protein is CASSQTRGSEQFF. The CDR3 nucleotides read TGTGCCAGCAGCCAAACGCGAGGATCTGAGCAGTTCTTC.

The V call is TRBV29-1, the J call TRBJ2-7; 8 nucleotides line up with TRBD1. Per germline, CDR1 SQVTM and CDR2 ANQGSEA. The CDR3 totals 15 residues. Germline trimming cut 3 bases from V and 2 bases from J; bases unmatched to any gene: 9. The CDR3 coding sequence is TGCAGCGTTGATAATGGGCGGACAGGGACCTACGAGCAGTACTTC. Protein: CSVDNGRTGTYEQYF.

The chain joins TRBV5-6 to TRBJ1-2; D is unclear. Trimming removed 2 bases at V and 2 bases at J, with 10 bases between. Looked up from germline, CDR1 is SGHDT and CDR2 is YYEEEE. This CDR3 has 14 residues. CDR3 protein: CASSFPGGNYGYTF. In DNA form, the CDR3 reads TGTGCCAGCAGCTTTCCCGGAGGGAACTATGGCTACACCTTC.

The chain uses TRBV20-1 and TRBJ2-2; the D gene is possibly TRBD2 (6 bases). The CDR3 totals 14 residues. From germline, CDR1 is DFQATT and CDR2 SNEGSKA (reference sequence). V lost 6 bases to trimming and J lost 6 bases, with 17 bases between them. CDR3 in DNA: TGCAGTGCCTCAAGAGGAGGGTCAGCCGGGGAGCTGTTTTTT. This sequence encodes CSASRGGSAGELFF.